This record concerns one T cell receptor (beta chain) sequence. The antigen remains undetermined. One end of the junction fails to match germline, which may point to a read error. The CDR3 covers 12 residues. Germline V gene data show CDR1 as ENHRY and CDR2 as SYGVKD. The sample belongs to a study of T cells in Graves' hyperthyroidism and ophthalmopathy. Study-wide points: Most thyroid clonotypes that were expanded above 0.001 also turned up in blood.

The TCR beta CDR3 regions underwent amplification using RNA transcripts as the source. A first-round RT-PCR of the TCR CDR3 used the HTBI primer set. TCRdb called the multiplex PCR reads again in MiXCR, with one record for every CDR3 protein. Of 550,000 to 600,000 distinct CDR3 sequences listed, more than 45% are singletons. Material for sequencing was peripheral blood or thyroid tissue (not recorded which). V is TRBV10-3 and J is TRBJ1-2; no clear D gene. The clonotype comes from an adult woman with Graves' disease, either hyperthyroidism or ophthalmopathy (not recorded which). This chain's CDR3 is CAIRDGNYGYAF. The CDR3 DNA sequence: TGTGCCATCAGGGACGGCAACTATGGCTACGCCTTC.